The 25 T cell receptor beta chains given below trace back to one sample, sequenced in a study of T cells in Graves' hyperthyroidism and ophthalmopathy. RNA transcripts provided the source from which TCR beta CDR3 regions were amplified. RT-PCR in the first round (using the HTBI primer set) targeted the TCR CDR3. TCRdb independently ran MiXCR on the multiplex PCR reads; one entry per CDR3 protein. The sample has around 340,000 distinct CDR3 sequences, around 23% seen once; the top ten hold roughly 52%. Specimen: blood. Receptors originate from a woman in her 50s with Graves' hyperthyroidism.

This clonotype was recorded at least ten times. The chain couples TRBV12-3 or TRBV12-4 to TRBJ1-1, with 7 bases that match TRBD1. J was trimmed by 1 base and V by 6 bases; bases with no gene match: 8. The CDR3 extends over 15 amino acids. CDR3 sequence: CASSRTGSWNTEAFF. In DNA form, the CDR3 reads TGTGCCAGCAGCCGGACAGGTTCCTGGAACACTGAAGCTTTCTTT.

This clonotype was seen a few times. This chain links TRBV7-9 with TRBJ1-1; D might be TRBD1 (5 bases). Per germline, CDR1 SEHNR and CDR2 FQNEAQ (reference sequence). This CDR3 contains 14 residues. Trimming pared 4 bases from V and 2 bases from J, leaving 11 bases between. DNA of the CDR3: TGTGCCAGCAGCTCCTCCGGGACCAACACTGAAGCTTTCTTT. Its translation: CASSSSGTNTEAFF.

This clonotype was recorded a few times. This chain joins TRBV12-3 or TRBV12-4 and TRBJ2-1; 10 positions agree with TRBD2. This CDR3 region has 16 residues. Unmatched junction bases numbered 7, after V lost 0 bases and J lost 8 bases. The CDR3 nucleotides read TGTGCCAGCAGTTTAGCCGGACTAGCGGAAGGGGATGAGCAGTTCTTC. This sequence encodes CASSLAGLAEGDEQFF.

This clonotype was seen at least ten times. The chain is built from TRBV20-1 and TRBJ2-1, with TRBD2 matching 9 bases. V dropped 6 bases and J dropped 4; count of bases not matched to a gene: 4. Germline CDR1 and CDR2: DFQATT and SNEGSKA (reference sequence). This CDR3 is 13 amino acids long. The CDR3 DNA reads as TGCAGTGCGCGGACTAGCGCTTACAATGAGCAGTTCTTC. Residues: CSARTSAYNEQFF.

This clonotype has more than one count but fewer than ten. The CDR3 here is CASSLERVNEQFF. The CDR3 DNA reads as TGTGCCAGCAGCTTAGAACGGGTCAATGAGCAGTTCTTC. The chain carries TRBV11-2 and TRBJ2-1; D gene unclear. The CDR3 length is 13 residues. V shed 0 bases and J shed 6 bases, with 6 bases lying between them. The germline gives CDR1 SGHAT, CDR2 FQNNGV.

The rearrangement joins TRBV7-2 to TRBJ2-3, with TRBD1 identical over 9 bases. This CDR3 region has 14 residues. J was trimmed by 4 bases and V by 5 bases; bases with no gene match: 4. Germline assignment: CDR1 SGHTA and CDR2 FQGNSA. The CDR3 coding sequence is TGTGCCAGCAGCGGGACAGGGAGGTCAGATACGCAGTATTTT. Translation gives CASSGTGRSDTQYF.

Of note for this clonotype: One base away lies a much larger clone, so this may be a sequencing read error. CDR3 amino acids: CASSVAWDRGNTMYF. The CDR3 nucleotides are TGTGCCAGCAGCGTAGCTTGGGACAGGGGAAACACCATGTATTTT. This sequence joins TRBV9 and TRBJ1-3; 10 bases align to TRBD1. The CDR3 has 15 amino acids. Per germline, CDR1 SGDLS and CDR2 YYNGEE.

There are many counts of this clonotype. The genes are TRBV2 and TRBJ1-2; 9 bases are shared with TRBD1. The CDR3 is 13 amino acids. V lost 8 bases, J lost 8 bases, and 9 bases stayed unmatched. The germline V gene has CDR1 SNHLY and CDR2 FYNNEI. CDR3 sequence (DNA): TGTGCCAGCGGGGGACAGGGCTCGGGCGGCTACACCTTC. Amino acids: CASGGQGSGGYTF.

This clonotype appeared a few times. The J gene is TRBJ2-7, the V gene TRBV6-1; D gene unclear. Germline CDR1 is MNHNS and CDR2 is SASEGT. V shed 6 bases and J shed 4 bases, with 4 bases lying between them. The CDR3 extends over 10 amino acids. CDR3 loop: CASRLYEQYF. CDR3 DNA sequence: TGTGCCAGCAGATTGTACGAGCAGTACTTC.

Many counts were recorded for this clonotype. The chain employs TRBV7-9 and TRBJ2-7; 10 bases fit TRBD2. V was pared by 3 bases and J by 3 bases, with 5 bases of the junction left unmatched. The CDR3 contains 15 residues. Germline V gives CDR1 SEHNR, CDR2 FQNEAQ (reference sequence). The DNA for the CDR3 is TGTGCCAGCAGCTTTGTTAGCGGGGGGAACTACGAGCAGTACTTC. Its protein product is CASSFVSGGNYEQYF.

This clonotype has at least ten counts. The chain joins TRBV2 to TRBJ2-1, with a possible D match to TRBD1 (5 bases). Germline CDR1 and CDR2: SNHLY and FYNNEI. CDR3 length equals 12 residues. The V end lost 4 bases, the J end lost 6 bases, and 7 bases lay between the germline ends. The CDR3 bases are TGTGCCAGCAGTGGGACATCCAATGAGCAGTTCTTC. This sequence encodes CASSGTSNEQFF. The complete variable domain, with remaining parts taken from reference TRBV2 and TRBJ2-1, reads EPEVTQTPSHQVTQMGQEVILRCVPISNHLYFYWYRQILGQKVEFLVSFYNNEISEKSEIFDDQFSVERPDGSNFTLKIRSTKLEDSAMYFCASSGTSNEQFFGPGTRLTVL.

At least ten counts were recorded for this clonotype. Here the CDR3 reads CSARDGTSSNQETQYF. In DNA, the CDR3 is TGCAGTGCTAGAGACGGGACTAGCTCTAACCAAGAGACCCAGTACTTC. The chain has TRBV20-1 and TRBJ2-5, with 9 bases matching TRBD2. The V gene's germline CDR1 is DFQATT and CDR2 SNEGSKA (reference sequence). After removal of 0 bases from V and 0 bases from J, the junction contained 5 bases not matched to a gene. This CDR3 is built from 16 residues.

The chain joins TRBV28 to TRBJ2-2, with TRBD1 identical over 9 bases. Germline V gene lookup returns CDR1 MDHEN and CDR2 SYDVKM. CDR3 size: 17 residues. Unmatched junction bases numbered 8, after V lost 5 bases and J lost 1 base. CDR3 DNA sequence: TGTGCCAGCAGTGGAATGGGACAGGGTTTGAACACCGGGGAGCTGTTTTTT. Protein sequence: CASSGMGQGLNTGELFF.

The rearrangement uses TRBV2 and TRBJ1-2; 8 nucleotides line up with TRBD1. The CDR3 loop spans 14 amino acids. Germline V gene sequence: CDR1 SNHLY, CDR2 FYNNEI. J gave up 3 bases and V 10 bases, and 10 bases lay outside the gene matches. CDR3 sequence (DNA): TGTGCCAACACGTTCAGGGGGCTGCACTATGGCTACACCTTC. It specifies CANTFRGLHYGYTF. The variable domain in full, completed from reference TRBV2 and TRBJ1-2, reads EPEVTQTPSHQVTQMGQEVILRCVPISNHLYFYWYRQILGQKVEFLVSFYNNEISEKSEIFDDQFSVERPDGSNFTLKIRSTKLEDSAMYFCANTFRGLHYGYTFGSGTRLTVV.

This chain links TRBV3-1 with TRBJ1-3; D is uncertain. Germline lookup yields CDR1 LGHDT and CDR2 YNNKEL (reference sequence). V was shortened by 1 base and J by 3 bases, with 13 bases between the two germline ends. The CDR3 loop spans 16 amino acids. The CDR3 loop is CASSQGGIMGGNTIYF. The DNA of the CDR3 is TGTGCCAGCAGCCAAGGCGGGATAATGGGTGGAAACACCATATATTTT.

The chain recombines TRBV28 with TRBJ2-7; D gene uncertain. V was trimmed by 3 bases and J by 6 bases, leaving 12 bases between them. CDR1 is MDHEN and CDR2 is SYDVKM in the germline V gene. The length of the CDR3 is 13 residues. CDR3 DNA: TGTGCCAGCAGTTTTCGGTCCGCGTTCGAGCAGTACTTC. Translating gives CASSFRSAFEQYF.

This clonotype was counted at least ten times. This sequence joins TRBV7-6 and TRBJ2-3; D may match TRBD1 or TRBD2 (5 bases each). The V gene lost 5 bases and the J gene lost 9 bases, with 21 bases spanning the gap. The CDR3 is made up of 15 amino acids. Germline lookup yields CDR1 SGHVS and CDR2 FNYEAQ. The CDR3 spells CASSELEGPRDTQYF. In DNA, the CDR3 is TGTGCCAGCAGCGAGCTTGAGGGACCCAGAGACACGCAGTATTTT.

In its sample, this clonotype was seen many times. The CDR3 nucleotides read TGTGCCAGCAGTCCTAGCGGGAGGGCCGTCAATGAGCAGTTCTTC. This gives the protein CASSPSGRAVNEQFF. The V call is TRBV28, the J call TRBJ2-1, with TRBD2 identical over 12 bases. The CDR3 runs 15 residues. The germline gives CDR1 MDHEN, CDR2 SYDVKM. Trimming removed 5 bases from V and 6 bases from J; junction bases left unmatched: 5.

This clonotype was seen repeatedly, ten times or more. The genes are TRBV29-1 and TRBJ1-2; TRBD1 might be the D (5 bases). The CDR3 extends over 12 amino acids. Per the germline V gene, CDR1 is SQVTM and CDR2 is ANQGSEA. Trimming pared 4 bases from V and 2 bases from J, leaving 8 bases between. The CDR3 sequence is CSVGEGNYGYTF. The CDR3 DNA sequence: TGCAGCGTTGGGGAGGGGAACTATGGCTACACCTTC.

This clonotype has ten or more counts. The chain employs TRBV3-1 and TRBJ1-4; D gene ambiguous. CDR1 and CDR2 from the germline V gene are LGHDT and YNNKEL (reference sequence). The length of the CDR3 is 14 residues. The V gene lost 1 base and the J gene lost 0 bases, with 3 bases spanning the gap. CDR3 in DNA: TGTGCCAGCAGCCAAGGGGCAACTAATGAAAAACTGTTTTTT. Protein product: CASSQGATNEKLFF.

This clonotype was seen once. The rearrangement uses TRBV6-5 and TRBJ2-4, with D perhaps matching TRBD1 (5 bases). Trimming shortened V by 2 bases and J by 4 bases, and 6 bases separated the two germline ends. The CDR3 covers 13 residues. CDR1 is MNHEY, CDR2 SVGAGI, per germline. CDR3 coding DNA: TGTGCCAGCAGTTACGACAGAAAAAACATTCAGTACTTC. It translates to CASSYDRKNIQYF.

This clonotype was recorded a few times. J is TRBJ2-6 and V is TRBV20-1, with 9 positions matching TRBD1. Trimming at V came to 0 bases and at J to 4 bases, leaving 13 bases not matched to a gene. The CDR3 is 19 residues long. Germline values: CDR1 DFQATT, CDR2 SNEGSKA (reference sequence). The CDR3 DNA reads TGCAGTGCTAGAGATCGGTATGGGACAGGGAGGTCGGGGGCCAACGTCCTGACTTTC. Its translation is CSARDRYGTGRSGANVLTF.

The count of this clonotype is one. The rearrangement joins TRBV30 to TRBJ2-7; D may match TRBD1 or TRBD2 (6 bases each). CDR1 is GTSNPN, CDR2 SVGIG, per germline (reference sequence). The CDR3 covers 11 residues. Deletions cut 4 bases from V and 7 bases from J, with 11 bases between. Here the CDR3 DNA reads TGTGCCTGGAACAGGGCGGGGGAGCAGTACTTC. Amino acids: CAWNRAGEQYF.

This clonotype was seen a few times. The chain joins TRBV20-1 to TRBJ2-7, with D possibly TRBD1 on 6 matching bases. CDR1 and CDR2 from the germline V gene are DFQATT and SNEGSKA (reference sequence). The CDR3 covers 14 residues. V was cut by 5 bases and J by 3 bases, with 17 bases left in between. The chain's CDR3 is CSARRQGSVYEQYF. The CDR3 nucleotides read TGCAGTGCTCGGCGGCAGGGGAGCGTCTACGAGCAGTACTTC.

The V and J genes are TRBV29-1 and TRBJ2-5; 11 nucleotides align to TRBD2. The V segment lost 6 bases and the J segment 4 bases; nucleotides outside the gene matches: 7. The CDR3 has 14 amino acids. CDR1 and CDR2 (germline): SQVTM, ANQGSEA. The CDR3: CSVASGTSGETQYF. The CDR3 region has the DNA TGCAGCGTGGCCTCTGGGACTAGCGGAGAGACCCAGTACTTC.